One T cell receptor (beta chain) is described in this entry. The CDR3 contains 16 residues. Between the trimmed V and J ends, which lost 2 bases and 0 bases, there was a span of 11 bases. Germline CDR1 and CDR2: LGHNA and YNFKEQ. Sequenced by immunoSEQ multiplex PCR; TCRdb stores in-frame clones only, minus some. This sample yields around 80,000 clones, of which 84% are seen a single time; under 3.5% belongs to the top ten. This sample was included in a study of OX40 agonist ivuxolimab in advanced cancers. This sequence joins TRBV4-2 and TRBJ1-5, with D uncertain. The source is an adult with an advanced solid tumor such as melanoma, head and neck, liver or kidney cancer. Material: CD4+ or CD8+ T cells sorted from blood, obtained in a trial of the OX40 agonist ivuxolimab. CDR3 amino acids: CASSQFSGDSNQPQHF. The CDR3 DNA follows: TGTGCCAGCAGCCAATTCTCCGGTGATAGCAATCAGCCCCAGCATTTT.